What follows describes a single TCR beta chain. These data originate in a study of blood T cell repertoires in COVID-19. Study-level information: Acute and convalescent COVID-19 samples came from the United States, Italy and Spain. T cells, B-cell-depleted T cells, or PBMCs provided the cDNA or gDNA that served as material.

From germline, CDR1 is LGHDT and CDR2 YNNKEL (reference sequence). The CDR3 has 13 residues. The V and J ends lost 4 bases and 3 bases, in that order; junction bases with no gene match: 0. In the source study's methods: Reference gene primer amplification gave nucleated cell count estimates. The protocol was immunoSEQ multiplex PCR, while the TCRdb copy is restricted to in-frame clones and leaves out a portion. D and trimming come from the DNA, and the V and J calls and clone size come from that table. In the table there are more than 90,000 clones, around 80% of which are singletons. Sample: peripheral blood. This clonotype was obtained from a woman in her 70s with acute or convalescent COVID-19. The rearrangement joins TRBV3-1 (or the pseudogene TRBV3-2) to TRBJ2-1; 7 bases are a match to TRBD1. CDR3 sequence: CASSRDSYNEQFF. CDR3 nucleotide sequence: TGTGCCAGCAGCCGGGACAGCTACAATGAGCAGTTCTTC.